This T cell receptor (beta chain) emerged from a study of yellow fever vaccine responses in identical twins. Study-wide results and caveats: Reportedly, the T cell response mounted by twins to vaccine seemed partly convergent, partly personalized.

V was trimmed by 0 bases and J by 6 bases, leaving 14 bases between them. Germline values: CDR1 MNHEY, CDR2 SVGAGI. This CDR3 spans 15 amino acids. In this sample, this clonotype turned up a few times. Its antigen is undetermined. TCRdb ran MiXCR on the RT-PCR reads and lists one entry per CDR3 protein. Among 900 to 1,100 distinct CDR3 sequences listed, around three quarters were seen once. Sequenced material: T cells from blood (PBMCs), unsorted or a sorted subset (not recorded which), taken before or after yellow fever vaccination (not recorded which). The receptor was isolated from a female donor who received the yellow fever vaccine. The rearrangement links TRBV6-5 to TRBJ1-2; D not certain. Written as DNA, the CDR3 is TGTGCCAGCAGTTACTCCCCACGTTACCCCGATGGCTACACCTTC. Its protein is CASSYSPRYPDGYTF.